These 11 T cell receptor beta chains were sequenced from one sample in a study of cytomegalovirus exposure and HLA in healthy donors. Use of 60 Vbeta and 13 Jbeta primers characterized the PCR. Using immunoSEQ multiplex PCR, the repertoire was profiled, and TCRdb retains in-frame clones only, with some absent. The repertoire holds roughly 80,000 clones, with 67% as singletons. Specimen: PBMCs. These receptors all come from a woman between 45 and 60 years old in good health and CMV-seropositive.

The rearrangement joins TRBV12-5 to TRBJ1-1; D gene ambiguous. Trimming stripped 0 bases from V and 3 bases from J, with 5 bases between. The CDR3 is 13 residues long. The V gene's germline CDR1 is LGHNT and CDR2 FRNRAP. CDR3 DNA: TGTGCTAGTGGTTTGGTACTCGACACTGAAGCTTTCTTT. It encodes CASGLVLDTEAFF. Full variable domain (outside the CDR3, taken from reference TRBV12-5 and TRBJ1-1): DARVTQTPRHKVTEMGQEVTMRCQPILGHNTVFWYRQTMMQGLELLAYFRNRAPLDDSGMPKDRFSAEMPDATLATLKIQPSEPRDSAVYFCASGLVLDTEAFFGQGTRLTVV.

The rearrangement joins TRBV5-4 to TRBJ2-7, with TRBD1 identical over 12 bases. The CDR3 runs to 17 residues. Germline values: CDR1 SGHNT, CDR2 YYREEE (reference sequence). Trimming took 4 bases from V and 0 from J; bases not matched to a gene: 8. The CDR3 is CASSAGTGGRGSYEQYV. CDR3 DNA: TGTGCCAGCAGCGCCGGGACAGGGGGCCGCGGCTCCTACGAGCAGTACGTC.

The chain recombines TRBV9 with TRBJ2-3; 12 bases agree with TRBD2. The CDR3 covers 16 residues. Germline V gene data show CDR1 as SGDLS and CDR2 as YYNGEE. After removal of 5 bases from V and 6 bases from J, the junction contained 10 bases not matched to a gene. CDR3 loop: CASREGLAGGPDTQYF. The CDR3 bases are TGTGCCAGCAGGGAAGGGCTAGCGGGGGGGCCGGATACGCAGTATTTT.

This chain links TRBV27 with TRBJ2-3; a possible D gene is TRBD2 (6 bases). Trimming removed 0 bases from V and 7 bases from J, with 17 bases in between. CDR3 length: 16 amino acids. The germline gives CDR1 MNHEY, CDR2 SMNVEV (reference sequence). CDR3 sequence (DNA): TGTGCCAGCAGTTTATCGGTGGTAGCGGATTTCTATACGCAGTATTTT. Encoded protein: CASSLSVVADFYTQYF.

The rearrangement joins TRBV7-2 to TRBJ2-1; 9 bases match TRBD1. CDR3 size: 15 residues. After removal of 6 bases from V and 8 bases from J, the junction contained 11 bases not matched to a gene. CDR1 is SGHTA and CDR2 is FQGNSA in the germline V gene. CDR3 protein: CASRIAGTGRYEQFF. CDR3 nucleotides: TGTGCCAGCAGGATAGCCGGGACAGGGCGGTATGAGCAGTTCTTC.

This clone appeared a single time. The chain recombines TRBV19 with TRBJ1-5; maybe TRBD1 (6 bases). Germline V gives CDR1 LNHDA, CDR2 SQIVND (reference sequence). CDR3 size: 16 residues. V shed 7 bases and J shed 0 bases, with 16 bases lying between them. Written as DNA, the CDR3 is TGTGCCAGTATGGACTGGGGGCTCTATAGCAATCAGCCCCAGCATTTT. Translation: CASMDWGLYSNQPQHF.

The genes are TRBV27 and TRBJ2-3; a possible D gene is TRBD2 (5 bases). Germline-derived CDR1 and CDR2 are MNHEY and SMNVEV (reference sequence). CDR3 length: 14 residues. Trimming removed 4 bases from V and 2 bases from J, with 10 bases in between. CDR3 amino acids: CASSSPGDTDTQYF. The CDR3 DNA is TGTGCCAGCAGTTCCCCCGGGGACACAGATACGCAGTATTTT.

This clone was seen just once. The J gene is TRBJ2-5, the V gene TRBV19, with a possible D match to TRBD1 (5 bases). The closer fit of TRBJ2-7 to the DNA end suggests the J call may be wrong. CDR1 and CDR2 from the germline V gene are LNHDA and SQIVND (reference sequence). This CDR3 has 12 amino acids. The chain's CDR3 is CASSGRVYEQYF. CDR3 nucleotides: TGTGCCAGTAGTGGCAGGGTCTACGAGCAGTACTTC.

This clone was found once. This chain joins TRBV6-1 and TRBJ1-1; no reliable D call. The CDR3 has 12 residues. CDR1 is MNHNS and CDR2 is SASEGT in the germline V gene. V was cut by 7 bases and J by 4 bases, with 10 bases left in between. The CDR3 loop reads CASNREGTEAFF. The CDR3 DNA sequence: TGTGCCAGCAACCGGGAGGGCACTGAAGCTTTCTTT.

The chain uses TRBV7-6 and TRBJ2-7; a weak D match, TRBD1 (6 bases). CDR3 length: 14 residues. The germline gives CDR1 SGHVS, CDR2 FNYEAQ. The germline V and J ends were trimmed by 4 bases and 3 bases, with 13 bases remaining between them. The CDR3 loop is CASSSGQGLYEQYF. The CDR3 coding sequence is TGTGCCAGCAGCTCCGGTCAGGGGCTCTACGAGCAGTACTTC.

This chain joins TRBV19 and TRBJ2-1; 11 bases align to TRBD2. V trimming: 2 bases; J trimming: 7 bases; junction bases outside the gene matches: 19. This CDR3 has 20 residues. CDR1 and CDR2 (germline): LNHDA, SQIVND (reference sequence). The CDR3 DNA reads as TGTGCCAGTAGTATACCCGGTTTAGCGGGGGGGCCTTCGTTTTTTAATGAGCAGTTCTTC. Its protein is CASSIPGLAGGPSFFNEQFF.